The 22 T cell receptor beta chains in this list originate from one sample, sequenced in a study of blood T cell repertoires in COVID-19. Profiling relied on immunoSEQ multiplex PCR, and the TCRdb table lists in-frame clones only, not all of them. This table holds over 35,000 clones, roughly four fifths found once. Sequencing used peripheral blood. These receptors all come from a human donor with acute or convalescent COVID-19. The donor label of this sample is uncertain.

The gene calls are TRBV7-3 and TRBJ2-5; D is perhaps TRBD2 (5 bases). The germline gives CDR1 SGHTA, CDR2 FQGTGA. The CDR3 totals 14 residues. V shed 3 bases and J shed 4 bases, with 12 bases lying between them. The CDR3 loop reads CASSLGAGGETQYF. The CDR3 nucleotides are TGTGCCAGCAGCTTGGGAGCAGGAGGAGAGACCCAGTACTTC.

This clone showed up just a few times. The chain employs TRBV11-2 and TRBJ2-1; a possible D gene is TRBD1 (5 bases). The CDR3 has 13 residues. Germline V gives CDR1 SGHAT, CDR2 FQNNGV. Between the trimmed V and J ends, which lost 5 bases and 9 bases, there was a span of 14 bases. In DNA, the CDR3 is TGTGCCAGCAGCCAGGGCGGCGTCGCTGAGCAGTTCTTC. It is translated as CASSQGGVAEQFF. The whole variable domain, filled in from reference TRBV11-2 and TRBJ2-1, reads EAGVAQSPRYKIIEKRQSVAFWCNPISGHATLYWYQQILGQGPKLLIQFQNNGVVDDSQLPKDRFSAERLKGVDSTLKIQPAKLEDSAVYLCASSQGGVAEQFFGPGTRLTVL.

This clone appeared once. The J gene is TRBJ1-1, the V gene TRBV18; 8 bases are shared with TRBD1. Germline CDR1 reads KGHSH; CDR2 reads LQKENI. The CDR3 runs to 16 residues. The junction had 13 bases not matched to a gene; V was cut back by 0 bases and J by 10 bases. The CDR3 sequence: CASSPPASAGGGSAFF. For the CDR3, the DNA is TGTGCCAGCTCACCACCGGCCTCGGCAGGGGGCGGCTCAGCTTTCTTT.

This clone was detected only a few times. Here the CDR3 DNA reads TGTGCCAGCAGTTTCACCTTTAGAGGGATAAACACTGAAGCTTTCTTT. It encodes CASSFTFRGINTEAFF. V and J are TRBV5-5 and TRBJ1-1, with D unclear. V was clipped by 5 bases and J by 2 bases, with 19 bases between them. Germline loops: CDR1 SGHKS, CDR2 YYEKEE (reference sequence). This CDR3 spans 16 amino acids.

The chain carries TRBV5-4 and TRBJ1-2; D might be TRBD1 (6 bases). CDR3 length: 13 amino acids. The ends were cut back, 0 bases at V and 8 bases at J, with 11 bases in the middle. Per the germline V gene, CDR1 is SGHNT and CDR2 is YYREEE (reference sequence). The CDR3 DNA sequence: TGTGCCAGCAGCTTGGAGGTCAGGGGCGGCTACACCTTC. Translated: CASSLEVRGGYTF.

Here the CDR3 DNA reads TGTGCCAGCAGCCCGGGGGGGCAGGGCACAGATACGCAGTATTTT. It yields the protein CASSPGGQGTDTQYF. The V call is TRBV7-2, the J call TRBJ2-3; 8 bases are shared with TRBD2. Germline V gene data show CDR1 as SGHTA and CDR2 as FQGNSA. The CDR3 is made up of 15 amino acids. Trimming cost V 5 bases and J 1 base; bases outside gene matches: 5.

This clone was recorded a few times. The gene calls are TRBV7-2 and TRBJ1-6, with D possibly being TRBD1 (6 bases). The length of the CDR3 is 16 residues. The ends were cut back, 1 base at V and 11 bases at J, with 18 bases in the middle. The germline CDR1 and CDR2 sequences are SGHTA and FQGNSA. CDR3 amino acids: CASSLGSRGTGPPLHF. The CDR3 bases are TGTGCCAGCAGCTTAGGTAGCCGGGGAACAGGGCCACCCCTCCACTTT. The variable domain in full, with the rest retrieved from reference TRBV7-2 and TRBJ1-6, is GAGVSQSPSNKVTEKGKDVELRCDPISGHTALYWYRQSLGQGLEFLIYFQGNSAPDKSGLPSDRFSAERTGGSVSTLTIQRTQQEDSAVYLCASSLGSRGTGPPLHFGNGTRLTVT.

The chain is built from TRBV30 and TRBJ1-3; D not certain. Germline CDR1 is GTSNPN and CDR2 is SVGIG (reference sequence). Trimming took off 0 bases at V and 4 bases at J, with 10 bases between the two ends. The CDR3 is 14 amino acids. CDR3 loop: CAWSVSRRGNTIYF. In DNA, the CDR3 is TGTGCCTGGAGTGTGTCCAGGCGAGGAAACACCATATATTTT. Complete variable domain (other parts from reference TRBV30 and TRBJ1-3): SQTIHQWPATLVQPVGSPLSLECTVEGTSNPNLYWYRQAAGRGLQLLFYSVGIGQISSEVPQNLSASRPQDRQFILSSKKLLLSDSGFYLCAWSVSRRGNTIYFGEGSWLTVV.

This clone has a single count. This rearrangement joins TRBV5-1 to TRBJ2-4; TRBD1 agrees at 10 bases. Trimming took 4 bases from V and 8 from J; bases not matched to a gene: 9. CDR3 length: 15 amino acids. Germline values: CDR1 SGHRS, CDR2 YFSETQ. The CDR3 sequence is CASSPTGTGVDIQYF. The CDR3 DNA reads as TGCGCCAGCAGCCCTACCGGGACAGGGGTCGACATTCAGTACTTC.

This chain uses TRBV9 with TRBJ2-6, with 15 bases identical to TRBD2. Germline CDR1 reads SGDLS; CDR2 reads YYNGEE. J gave up 3 bases and V 3 bases, and 4 bases lay outside the gene matches. The CDR3 runs 18 residues. CDR3 region: CASSAPGLAGGGANVLTF. The CDR3, as DNA: TGTGCCAGCAGCGCACCGGGACTAGCGGGAGGTGGGGCCAACGTCCTGACTTTC.

The V and J genes are TRBV30 and TRBJ1-1, with no clear D. This CDR3 region has 14 residues. The ends were cut back, 0 bases at V and 4 bases at J, with 12 bases in the middle. Germline V gene sequence: CDR1 GTSNPN, CDR2 SVGIG (reference sequence). The CDR3 is CAWSVLTGGTEAFF. DNA for the CDR3: TGTGCCTGGAGTGTACTTACCGGTGGCACTGAAGCTTTCTTT.

This clone was seen just once. The rearrangement links TRBV6-1 to TRBJ1-1; D is possibly TRBD1 (5 bases). Trimming pared 9 bases from V and 5 bases from J, leaving 13 bases between. The CDR3 covers 12 residues. Germline V gene lookup returns CDR1 MNHNS and CDR2 SASEGT. This CDR3 is CASSPGLTEAFF. The CDR3 DNA reads as TGTGCCAGTTCACCAGGGTTAACTGAAGCTTTCTTT.

The chain is built from TRBV9 and TRBJ1-2; TRBD1 aligns across 11 bases. The CDR3 covers 15 residues. CDR1 is SGDLS and CDR2 is YYNGEE in the germline V gene. The V segment lost 3 bases and the J segment 4 bases; nucleotides outside the gene matches: 5. The CDR3 is CASSASGTGGYGYTF. The CDR3 bases are TGTGCCAGCAGCGCGTCCGGGACAGGGGGCTATGGCTACACCTTC.

V and J are TRBV7-9 and TRBJ1-2; D uncertain. There are 12 residues in the CDR3. Germline V gene sequence: CDR1 SEHNR, CDR2 FQNEAQ (reference sequence). Trimming removed 1 base from V and 5 bases from J, with 5 bases in between. The DNA for the CDR3 is TGTGCCAGCAGCTTAGATCCGTATGGCTACACCTTC. This encodes CASSLDPYGYTF.

The chain carries TRBV19 and TRBJ2-1, with D possibly TRBD2 on 6 matching bases. CDR1 is LNHDA and CDR2 is SQIVND in the germline V gene (reference sequence). The CDR3 runs 11 residues. V shed 5 bases and J shed 14 bases, with 13 bases lying between them. CDR3 loop: CASSSGTREFF. Written as DNA, the CDR3 is TGTGCCAGTAGTTCCGGGACTCGAGAGTTCTTC.

V is TRBV7-2 and J is TRBJ2-3; no firm D call. Germline lookup yields CDR1 SGHTA and CDR2 FQGNSA. V was shortened by 5 bases and J by 3 bases, with 9 bases between the two germline ends. This CDR3 comprises 13 residues. The CDR3 here is CASSPQSTDTQYF. CDR3 coding DNA: TGTGCCAGCAGCCCTCAGTCTACAGATACGCAGTATTTT.

CDR3 region: CASSFRRTHEQFF. CDR3 nucleotides: TGTGCCAGCAGTTTTCGCAGGACTCATGAGCAGTTCTTC. The gene calls are TRBV27 and TRBJ2-1, with D perhaps TRBD2 (5 bases). Trimming pared 3 bases from V and 8 bases from J, leaving 11 bases between. This CDR3 is built from 13 residues. Germline CDR1 and CDR2: MNHEY and SMNVEV (reference sequence).

In nucleotides, the CDR3 is TGTGCCAGCAGCCGAAACACGGGACAGGGCTACAATGAGCAGTTCTTC. Protein: CASSRNTGQGYNEQFF. The genes are TRBV9 and TRBJ2-1, with TRBD1 matching 9 bases. Per the germline V gene, CDR1 is SGDLS and CDR2 is YYNGEE. The CDR3 loop spans 16 amino acids. The J segment lost 3 bases and the V segment lost 4 bases, leaving 8 bases of the junction unmatched.

The chain carries TRBV11-3 and TRBJ2-5, with D possibly being TRBD1 (6 bases). This CDR3 has 14 amino acids. Trimming left V 5 bases short and J 1 base short, with 11 bases between. Germline values: CDR1 SGHNT, CDR2 YENEEA. DNA for the CDR3: TGTGCCAGCAGCCAGGACAGTCTCCAAGAGACCCAGTACTTC. Its translation is CASSQDSLQETQYF.

The chain has TRBV6-2 or TRBV6-3 and TRBJ2-7, with D possibly TRBD1 on 6 matching bases. The length of the CDR3 is 14 residues. V lost 2 bases to trimming and J lost 0 bases, with 8 bases between them. Germline CDR1 reads MNHEY; CDR2 reads SVGEGT. The CDR3 DNA is TGTGCCAGCAGTTACGGGACAAACTCCTACGAGCAGTACTTC. Translating gives CASSYGTNSYEQYF.

Here the CDR3 DNA reads TGTGCCAGCAGAGGGCAGGGATGGAGTAATTCACCCCTCCACTTT. This sequence encodes CASRGQGWSNSPLHF. The chain uses TRBV11-2 and TRBJ1-6, with D perhaps TRBD1 (5 bases). Trimming removed 6 bases from V and 6 bases from J, with 15 bases in between. The CDR3 loop spans 15 amino acids. Germline CDR1 reads SGHAT; CDR2 reads FQNNGV.

The V and J genes are TRBV3-1 (or the pseudogene TRBV3-2) and TRBJ2-2, with D perhaps TRBD1 (6 bases). V was trimmed by 0 bases and J by 3 bases, leaving 26 bases between them. The CDR3 covers 21 residues. Germline values: CDR1 LGHDT, CDR2 YNNKEL (reference sequence). The CDR3 region is CASSQDGPDSRQVVYTGELFF. The CDR3 region has the DNA TGTGCCAGCAGCCAAGATGGACCAGATAGCAGACAGGTGGTGTACACCGGGGAGCTGTTTTTT.